This TCR beta chain was recorded in a study of a mutant IDH1 vaccine in newly diagnosed glioma. Study-level information: The first vaccination came 4-6 weeks after radiotherapy alone, or with temozolomide cycles. Earlier care involved radiotherapy, temozolomide, or both, and the majority received both.

The germline V and J ends were trimmed by 3 bases and 2 bases, with 10 bases remaining between them. Germline lookup yields CDR1 SGHRS and CDR2 YFSETQ. The CDR3 is 14 amino acids. Time point denoted: week 11, during vaccination. Alongside topical imiquimod, each dose of vaccine comprised 300 ug of mutant IDH1 20-mer peptide. Findings and caveats of the study: Pseudoprogression apparently tracked independently of changes in top peripheral T cell clonotypes.

As for this clone: Antigen specificity is unknown.

Clones were read by immunoSEQ multiplex PCR, and TCRdb kept only the in-frame ones, dropping some. The top ten hold about 8.2% of the sample, which has fewer than 75,000 clones, approximately 88% seen once. Source: PBMCs, taken from a glioma patient whose treatment included an IDH1 peptide vaccine. V and J are TRBV5-1 and TRBJ2-3; D gene unclear. This receptor was identified in a woman between 50 and 59 years old with glioma. CDR3 amino acids: CASSSQLNTDTQYF. The DNA for the CDR3 is TGCGCCAGCAGCTCACAACTGAACACAGATACGCAGTATTTT.